This passage covers 14 T cell receptor beta chains from one sample sequenced in a study of blood T cell repertoires in COVID-19. Here immunoSEQ multiplex PCR was the method, and the copy in TCRdb shows in-frame clones only, minus some. The data hold a few hundred thousand clones, with 86% observed a single time. The sequenced material came from peripheral blood. The receptor source for this set is a man aged 80 or over with acute or convalescent COVID-19.

The rearrangement links TRBV25-1 to TRBJ2-3; possibly TRBD2 for D (5 bases). Germline loops: CDR1 MGHDK, CDR2 SYGVNS. The CDR3 extends over 14 amino acids. V was trimmed by 1 base and J by 4 bases, leaving 9 bases between them. Here the CDR3 reads CASSEWRIPDTQYF. The CDR3 bases are TGTGCCAGCAGTGAATGGAGGATCCCAGATACGCAGTATTTT.

This chain uses TRBV6-5 with TRBJ1-3; D is perhaps TRBD1 (6 bases). Germline V gives CDR1 MNHEY, CDR2 SVGAGI. Trimming shortened V by 6 bases and J by 3 bases, and 9 bases separated the two germline ends. There are 13 residues in the CDR3. The CDR3 sequence is CASSRTVGNTIYF. The CDR3 DNA follows: TGTGCCAGCAGCCGGACAGTTGGAAACACCATATATTTT.

V gene TRBV28 combines with J gene TRBJ1-2, with 8 bases lining up with TRBD1. V gave up 5 bases and J gave up 7 bases; unmatched junction bases: 18. The CDR3 sequence is 17 residues long. The germline V gene has CDR1 MDHEN and CDR2 SYDVKM. The CDR3, as DNA: TGTGCCAGCAGTCTATCCGGACAGGGACCCATTTCCCGTGGCTACACCTTC. This sequence encodes CASSLSGQGPISRGYTF.

This clone showed up just once. J is TRBJ1-2 and V is TRBV2, with D uncertain. V shed 2 bases and J shed 6 bases, with 7 bases lying between them. Per the germline V gene, CDR1 is SNHLY and CDR2 is FYNNEI. This CDR3 region has 12 residues. CDR3 nucleotides: TGTGCCAGCAGTGAACGGAGGGATGGCTACACCTTC. This translates into CASSERRDGYTF.

The chain joins TRBV7-8 to TRBJ1-2; D perhaps matches TRBD1 (6 bases). CDR1 and CDR2 from the germline V gene are SGHVS and FQNEAQ. The CDR3 runs to 15 residues. V lost 5 bases and J lost 2, with 15 bases in between. Written as DNA, the CDR3 is TGTGCCAGCAGCGTTAACAGGGAAGCCAACTATGGCTACACCTTC. Residues: CASSVNREANYGYTF.

The chain combines TRBV5-1 with TRBJ2-1; 10 bases are a match to TRBD2. Germline lookup yields CDR1 SGHRS and CDR2 YFSETQ. The ends lost 0 bases at V and 8 bases at J; junction bases unmatched: 11. The CDR3 has 17 amino acids. The DNA of the CDR3 is TGCGCCAGCAGCTTGGCATTACTAGCGGGACCTTATGATGAGCAGTTCTTC. Protein: CASSLALLAGPYDEQFF.

This clone was recorded only once. The rearrangement links TRBV18 to TRBJ1-1, with D perhaps TRBD1 (6 bases). Trimming removed 3 bases at V and 4 bases at J, with 21 bases between. The CDR3 consists of 17 residues. CDR1 is KGHSH, CDR2 LQKENI, per germline. For the CDR3, the DNA is TGTGCCAGCTCACCCTTCCTTGGGTCAGGGGCCGGCACTGAAGCTTTCTTT. Its translation is CASSPFLGSGAGTEAFF.

The chain carries TRBV29-1 and TRBJ2-2; D not resolved. The length of the CDR3 is 14 residues. Trimming took off 7 bases at V and 3 bases at J, with 15 bases between the two ends. Germline V gene lookup returns CDR1 SQVTM and CDR2 ANQGSEA. The CDR3 DNA follows: TGCAGCGCCGCCCCCGACTCCGACACCGGGGAGCTGTTTTTT. This codes for CSAAPDSDTGELFF.

The CDR3 here is CSVEPGTGDGAFF. The CDR3 DNA is TGCAGCGTTGAACCCGGGACAGGGGATGGAGCTTTCTTT. This chain joins TRBV29-1 and TRBJ1-1; 10 positions agree with TRBD1. The CDR3 sequence is 13 residues long. Germline values: CDR1 SQVTM, CDR2 ANQGSEA. Trimming cost V 2 bases and J 10 bases; bases outside gene matches: 7.

The rearrangement joins TRBV4-2 to TRBJ1-1; D unclear. This CDR3 region has 13 residues. V lost 7 bases to trimming and J lost 10 bases, with 19 bases between them. The germline CDR1 and CDR2 sequences are LGHNA and YNFKEQ. The CDR3 region has the DNA TGTGCCAGCACCTTAGGTCCATCTCGCGGAGCTTTCTTT. This translates into CASTLGPSRGAFF.

This clone is a singleton in its sample. This chain connects TRBV27 to TRBJ2-3; D might be TRBD1 (6 bases). This CDR3 spans 15 amino acids. Trimming shortened V by 3 bases and J by 1 base, and 11 bases separated the two germline ends. The germline CDR1 and CDR2 sequences are MNHEY and SMNVEV (reference sequence). CDR3 bases: TGTGCCAGCAGTTTGGGGGCCGCGGGCACAGATACGCAGTATTTT. It codes for CASSLGAAGTDTQYF.

The chain uses TRBV3-1 (or the pseudogene TRBV3-2) and TRBJ1-4, with TRBD1 matching 10 bases. V shed 1 base, J shed 7 bases, and the junction held 3 bases outside the gene matches. CDR1 and CDR2 from the germline V gene are LGHDT and YNNKEL (reference sequence). This CDR3 is built from 15 residues. CDR3 bases: TGTGCCAGCAGCCAAGGACAGGGGGCGGGTGAAAAACTGTTTTTT. Residues: CASSQGQGAGEKLFF.

This clone was recorded once. The chain uses TRBV6-5 and TRBJ1-1; D gene unclear. Germline V lookup: CDR1 MNHEY, CDR2 SVGAGI. V lost 6 bases and J 8 bases, leaving 13 bases between the germline ends. The CDR3 totals 12 residues. The CDR3 bases are TGTGCCAGCAGCCCCCGGCAGGCCGAAGCTTTCTTT. It translates to CASSPRQAEAFF.

The chain carries TRBV28 and TRBJ1-4; D gene ambiguous. The germline CDR1 and CDR2 sequences are MDHEN and SYDVKM. The ends were cut back, 3 bases at V and 4 bases at J, with 9 bases in the middle. The CDR3 covers 14 residues. The CDR3, as DNA: TGTGCCAGCAGTTTGCCCGGGGTTAATGAAAAACTGTTTTTT. Encoded protein: CASSLPGVNEKLFF.